Listed here is a single TCR beta chain. Its antigen is unidentified. This record comes from a study of T cells in localized non-small cell lung cancer. Study-level results: Adjacent uninvolved lung had the highest clonality, suggesting focused antigen responses. Greater blood T cell density accompanied longer overall survival. Appearance in adjacent lung was seen for a median approximately 59 of the top 100 tumor clones. A single tumor region was sequenced, leaving heterogeneity possible.

Trimming shortened V by 8 bases and J by 2 bases, and 13 bases separated the two germline ends. CDR1 and CDR2 from the germline V gene are SGHVS and FNYEAQ. This CDR3 has 14 residues. Libraries were prepared by immunoSEQ multiplex PCR; TCRdb keeps only in-frame clonotypes and omits some of them. The sample has roughly 90,000 clones, roughly 90% seen once. The chain has TRBV7-6 and TRBJ2-1; D may be TRBD2 (5 bases). The receptor's source is a woman aged 35-75 years with stage II squamous cell lung carcinoma. Material: PBMCs, obtained before any cancer treatment. The CDR3 is CASSPSGTYNEQFF. CDR3 DNA sequence: TGTGCCAGCTCCCCGAGCGGAACCTACAATGAGCAGTTCTTC.